This TCR beta chain was sequenced for a study of T cells after yellow fever vaccination. Overall study context: Preparing low-cell-number fractions relied on SMART-Seq v4 Ultra Low Input. Study conclusions and caveats: It was a weaker secondary response, yet one that peaked faster, at day 5 versus 15. Clonotypes appearing in both CD4 and CD8 compartments existed, and their share was small.

Trimming took off 5 bases at V and 0 bases at J, with 17 bases between the two ends. This CDR3 has 17 residues. TCRdb reanalysed the 5' RACE reads using MiXCR and keeps one entry per CDR3 protein. The sample lists approximately 300,000 distinct CDR3 sequences, 10% to 15% occurring once. Remarks on this clonotype: Its specificity is not known.

The receptor was derived from a man younger than 45 who received the YFV17D yellow fever vaccine. The source material was CD4+ T cells sorted from PBMCs, sampled 45 days after the yellow fever booster vaccination. The rearrangement links TRBV12-3 or TRBV12-4 to TRBJ2-1; possible D gene TRBD2, 6 bases. The CDR3 DNA sequence: TGTGCCAGCAGTGAAGTTGGAGGGCCGAGCTCCTACAATGAGCAGTTCTTC. Translated: CASSEVGGPSSYNEQFF.